At least ten counts were recorded for the clone carrying this T cell receptor (beta chain). This sample stems from a study of human T cells and chemical hapten exposure. The time point here: pre-sensitization, week 0. This sample's treatment: therapeutic diphenylcyclopropenone sensitization with weekly scalp DPC. TCRdb processed the RACE reads anew with MiXCR; each CDR3 protein has one entry. The repertoire holds around 300,000 distinct CDR3 sequences, around 5.5% seen once, with about 8.2% in the top ten. Trimming removed 7 bases at V and 1 base at J, with 11 bases between. Germline CDR1 is MNHEY and CDR2 is SVGEGT. This CDR3 region has 14 residues.

The source is a woman younger than 35 with alopecia areata. Some clones in this sample may be carry-over from other donors' samples. The J gene is TRBJ1-5, the V gene TRBV6-2 or TRBV6-3; tentative D call: TRBD1 (5 bases). The sample in question was whole blood, obtained in connection with sensitization to the hapten diphenylcyclopropenone (DPC). CDR3: CASNPDTSNQPQHF. CDR3 in DNA: TGTGCCAGCAACCCGGACACGAGCAATCAGCCCCAGCATTTT.